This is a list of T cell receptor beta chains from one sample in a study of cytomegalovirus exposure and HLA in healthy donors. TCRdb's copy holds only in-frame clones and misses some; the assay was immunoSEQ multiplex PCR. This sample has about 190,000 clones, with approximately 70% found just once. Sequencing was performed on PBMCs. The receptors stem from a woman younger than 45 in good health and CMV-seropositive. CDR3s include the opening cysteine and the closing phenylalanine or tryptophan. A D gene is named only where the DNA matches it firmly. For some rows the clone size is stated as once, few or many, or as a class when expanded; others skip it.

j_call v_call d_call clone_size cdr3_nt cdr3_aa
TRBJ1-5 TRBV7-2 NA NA TGTGCCAGCAGCTTTCGTGGAGGAAGCAATCAGCCCCAGCATTTT CASSFRGGSNQPQHF
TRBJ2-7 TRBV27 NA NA TGTGCCAGCAGTTTATCGTGGGGACTGAGCTCCTACGAGCAGTACTTC CASSLSWGLSSYEQYF
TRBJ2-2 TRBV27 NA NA TGTGCCAGCCCGCTCGAGGAGGACACCGGGGAGCTGTTTTTT CASPLEEDTGELFF
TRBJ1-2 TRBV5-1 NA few TGCGCCAGCAGCTTGGACGCAGGGCCGACTCGGGGCTACACCTTC CASSLDAGPTRGYTF
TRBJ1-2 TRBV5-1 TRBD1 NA TGCGCCAGCAGCCCCTCGGGACAGGGTAGGAGCTACACCTTC CASSPSGQGRSYTF
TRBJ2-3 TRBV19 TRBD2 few TGTGCCAGTAGTAGGGCTAGCGGGAGCGCAGATACGCAGTATTTT CASSRASGSADTQYF
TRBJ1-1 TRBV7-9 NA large TGTGCCAGCAGCCCCCTGGGGGGGAACACTGAAGCTTTCTTT CASSPLGGNTEAFF
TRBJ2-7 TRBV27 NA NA TGTGCCAGCAGTTTCGCAGGAACCTACGAGCAGTACTTC CASSFAGTYEQYF
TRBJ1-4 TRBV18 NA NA TGTGCCAGCTCACCCGGGGTCTCCGCTTCGGCGACTAATGAAAAACTGTTTTTT CASSPGVSASATNEKLFF
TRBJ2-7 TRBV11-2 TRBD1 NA TGTGCCAGCAGCCCCACCGGGACAGGGAGCCTCGGGCAGTACTTC CASSPTGTGSLGQYF
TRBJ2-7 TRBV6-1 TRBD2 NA TGTGCCAGCAGTGATCAGGGACTAGCGGCCTACGAGCAGTACTTC CASSDQGLAAYEQYF
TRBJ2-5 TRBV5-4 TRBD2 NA TGTGCCAGCAGCGGGGCTAGCGGCGGGTACGAGACCCAGTACTTC CASSGASGGYETQYF
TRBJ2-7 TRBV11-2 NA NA TGTGCCAGCAGCTTCGGTACGGCTAGCGCCTCCTACGAGCAGTACTTC CASSFGTASASYEQYF
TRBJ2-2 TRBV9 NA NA TGTGCCAGCAGCAGGGGGGGAAACACCGGAGAGCTGTTTTTT CASSRGGNTGELFF
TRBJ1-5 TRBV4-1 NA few TGCGCCAGCAAGATCGTAGCGGAGAGCAATCAGCCCCAGCATTTT CASKIVAESNQPQHF
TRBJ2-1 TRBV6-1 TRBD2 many TGTGCCAGCAGTGAAGGTAGCGGGGATGGGTGGGAGCAGTTCTTC CASSEGSGDGWEQFF
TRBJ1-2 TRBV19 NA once TGTGCCAGTAGGGGCTTTGGGCAGGGATATGGCTACACCTTC CASRGFGQGYGYTF
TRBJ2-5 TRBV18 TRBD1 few TGTGCCAGCTCACTCGGGACAGCGCAAGAGACCCAGTACTTC CASSLGTAQETQYF
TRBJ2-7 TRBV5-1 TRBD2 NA TGCGCCAGCAGCTTCTCGACTAGCGGATTCTACGAGCAGTACTTC CASSFSTSGFYEQYF
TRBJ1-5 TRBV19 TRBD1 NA TGTGCCAGTAGTATAGTGGGACAGACCCTTTATAGCAATCAGCCCCAGCATTTT CASSIVGQTLYSNQPQHF
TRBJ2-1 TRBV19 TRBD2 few TGTGCCAGTAGGGGACTAGCGGGGCAGTACAATGAGCAGTTCTTC CASRGLAGQYNEQFF
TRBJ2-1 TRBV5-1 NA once TGCGCCAGCAGCTTGGTTACTAGCTCCTACAATGAGCAGTTCTTC CASSLVTSSYNEQFF
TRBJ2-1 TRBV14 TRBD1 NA TGTGCCAGCAGCCCGAGACAGGGGGGACTCTCCTACAATGAGCAGTTCTTC CASSPRQGGLSYNEQFF
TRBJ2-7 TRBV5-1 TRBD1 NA TGCGCCAGCAGCCCAGGGGGCTACGAGCAGTACTTC CASSPGGYEQYF
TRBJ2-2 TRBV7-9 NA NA TGTGCCAGCAGCGCGAGAAGTGCGGAGCTGTTTTTT CASSARSAELFF
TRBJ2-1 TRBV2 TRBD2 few TGTGCCAGCAGCGTGACTAGCGGGAGGGTGAACAATCTGTTCTTC CASSVTSGRVNNLFF
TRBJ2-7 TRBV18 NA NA TGTGCCAGCTCACAGGCTAGGGACAACTCCTACGAGCAGTACTTC CASSQARDNSYEQYF
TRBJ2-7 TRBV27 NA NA TGTGCCAGCAGCCAGAATTACTACGAGCAGTACTTC CASSQNYYEQYF
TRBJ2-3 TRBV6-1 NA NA TGTGCCAGCAGTGAAGGACAGCCAGACATAGATACGCAGTATTTT CASSEGQPDIDTQYF
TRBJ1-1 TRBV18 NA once TGTGCCAGCTCAAGACAGATGAACACTGAAGCTTTCTTT CASSRQMNTEAFF
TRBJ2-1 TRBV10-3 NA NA TGTGCCATCAGGGTTTGGGGGCACAATGAGCAGTTCTTC CAIRVWGHNEQFF
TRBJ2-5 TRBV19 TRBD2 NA TGTGCCAGTAGTCTAGCGGGAGGAGAGACCCAGTACTTC CASSLAGGETQYF
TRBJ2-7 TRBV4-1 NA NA TGCGCCAGCAGCCAAGTATTTAGCGGCTCCTACGAGCAGTACTTC CASSQVFSGSYEQYF
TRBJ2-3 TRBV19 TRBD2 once TGTGCCAGTAGTACTACAGCGGGAGTGATTACAGATACGCAGTATTTT CASSTTAGVITDTQYF
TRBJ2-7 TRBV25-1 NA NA TGTGCCAGCAGTGATCTGGCAGCAGGGCTTTACGAGCAGTACTTC CASSDLAAGLYEQYF
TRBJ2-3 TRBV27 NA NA TGTGCCAGCAGTTTATTAGGAGGGTACCCCACAGATACGCAGTATTTT CASSLLGGYPTDTQYF
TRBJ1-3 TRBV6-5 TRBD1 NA TGTGCCAGCGGACAGGGAATGAGAAACACCATATATTTT CASGQGMRNTIYF
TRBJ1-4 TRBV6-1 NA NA TGTGCCAGCAGCACAGGGATCGTTGAAAAACTGTTTTTT CASSTGIVEKLFF
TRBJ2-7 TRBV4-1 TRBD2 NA TGCGCCAGCAGCCAAGCGGGCGGGGGTCGAATCTCCTACGAGCAGTACTTC CASSQAGGGRISYEQYF
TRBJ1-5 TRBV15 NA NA TGTGCCACCAGCAGAGATTCACAGCCCCAGCATTTT CATSRDSQPQHF
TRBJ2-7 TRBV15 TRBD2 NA TGTGCCACGAGCCTAAAGGGAGGGGAGCAGTACTTC CATSLKGGEQYF
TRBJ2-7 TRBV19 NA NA TGTGCCAGTAGTATAGTTAAGGACTCCGAGCAGTACTTC CASSIVKDSEQYF
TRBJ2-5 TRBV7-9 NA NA TGTGCCAGCAGCTTAATCGGAGCGGGCCAAGAGACCCAGTACTTC CASSLIGAGQETQYF
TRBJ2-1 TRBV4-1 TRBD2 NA TGCGCCAGCAGCCGAATTAGCGGGATAACTACGGATGAGCAGTTCTTC CASSRISGITTDEQFF